These T cell receptor beta chains were read from a single sample in a study of blood T cells in healthy people across ages. TCRdb processed the 5' RACE reads anew with MiXCR; each CDR3 protein has one entry. This table has 1.5 million or so distinct CDR3 sequences, under 55% appearing once. Specimen: blood. These receptors were collected from a woman between 18 and 29 years old in good health. Both conserved end residues are part of each CDR3. Each record gives: V gene, D gene, J gene, clone size, CDR3 protein, CDR3 DNA. D genes are given only for firm matches. A row's size may be missing; if present it is once, few, many or a size class.

TRBV7-6,TRBD1,TRBJ2-1,few,CASSLTGGQSRNEQFF,TGTGCCAGCAGCCTAACAGGGGGCCAATCGCGAAATGAGCAGTTCTTC
TRBV27,NA,TRBJ2-7,NA,CASRRGMSYEQYF,TGTGCCAGCCGGAGGGGTATGTCCTACGAGCAGTACTTC
TRBV6-4,NA,TRBJ2-2,NA,CATQRWGGHTGELFF,TGTGCCACTCAGAGGTGGGGGGGCCACACCGGGGAGCTGTTTTTT
TRBV2,NA,TRBJ2-5,NA,CASSGEGVQYF,TGTGCCAGCTCAGGGGAAGGTGTGCAGTACTTC
TRBV20-1,NA,TRBJ1-1,NA,CSASSGMNTEAFF,TGCAGTGCTAGCTCAGGAATGAACACTGAAGCTTTCTTT
TRBV20-1,NA,TRBJ1-4,NA,CSATRLNEKLFF,TGCAGTGCTACCAGGCTGAATGAAAAACTGTTTTTT
TRBV6-2/TRBV6-3,NA,TRBJ1-2,NA,CASLAGEHYGYTF,TGTGCCAGCCTCGCCGGGGAACATTATGGCTACACCTTC
TRBV24-1,TRBD2,TRBJ2-3,NA,CATSDFSSGRGGTDTQYF,TGTGCCACCAGTGATTTCTCTAGCGGGAGAGGCGGCACAGATACGCAGTATTTT
TRBV7-8,NA,TRBJ2-5,once,CASSLGTPNTETQYF,TGTGCCAGCAGCTTAGGGACACCGAATACAGAGACCCAGTACTTC
TRBV2,NA,TRBJ2-1,few,CASSVYDEQFF,TGTGCCAGCAGTGTTTATGATGAGCAGTTCTTC
TRBV6-1,NA,TRBJ1-4,NA,CASALVTVTNEKLFF,TGTGCCAGCGCTTTGGTGACAGTCACTAATGAAAAACTGTTTTTT
TRBV29-1,NA,TRBJ1-1,NA,CSARSGGQNTEAFF,TGCAGCGCAAGATCGGGGGGGCAGAACACTGAAGCTTTCTTT
TRBV7-3,NA,TRBJ1-2,NA,CASSPFPSSNYGYTF,TGTGCCAGCAGCCCTTTCCCCAGCAGTAACTATGGCTACACCTTC
TRBV6-1,TRBD1,TRBJ2-1,NA,CASSKPGTGKTQFF,TGTGCCAGCAGTAAGCCCGGGACAGGAAAGACCCAGTTCTTC
TRBV20-1,NA,TRBJ2-1,few,CSARQDDEQFF,TGCAGTGCTAGGCAGGACGATGAGCAGTTCTTC
TRBV5-6,NA,TRBJ1-5,few,CASSLGGASQHF,TGTGCCAGCAGCTTGGGAGGGGCATCCCAGCATTTT
TRBV12-3/TRBV12-4,NA,TRBJ2-5,NA,CASSFSVRAPQETQYF,TGTGCCAGCAGTTTCTCGGTACGAGCCCCTCAAGAGACCCAGTACTTC
TRBV7-9,TRBD1,TRBJ2-1,few,CASSIGQGVWGNEQFF,TGTGCCAGCAGCATTGGACAGGGAGTATGGGGCAATGAGCAGTTCTTC